These 11 T cell receptor beta chains came from one sample sequenced in a study of blood T cell repertoires in COVID-19. Sequencing was performed with immunoSEQ multiplex PCR; in TCRdb, only in-frame clones are kept and a portion is missing. This sample has under 200,000 clones, with approximately 87% found just once. The specimen was peripheral blood. These receptors were obtained from a woman in her sixties or seventies with acute or convalescent COVID-19.

The chain has TRBV5-1 and TRBJ2-1; TRBD2 agrees at 7 bases. There are 13 residues in the CDR3. Trimming removed 0 bases from V and 12 bases from J; junction bases left unmatched: 6. In germline, CDR1 is SGHRS, CDR2 YFSETQ. DNA for the CDR3: TGCGCCAGCAGCTTGGGGGGGGGAGCGGGGCAGTTCTTC. It encodes CASSLGGGAGQFF.

J is TRBJ2-1 and V is TRBV7-3, with 14 nucleotides matching TRBD2. The CDR3 is 15 amino acids. Germline V gene sequence: CDR1 SGHTA, CDR2 FQGTGA. With V trimmed by 3 bases and J by 9 bases, 4 bases remained unmatched. The DNA for the CDR3 is TGTGCCAGCAGCTTGGGACTAGCGGGAGCGGGTGAGCAGTTCTTC. Encoded protein: CASSLGLAGAGEQFF.

Of note for this clone: Other nucleotide sequences from this sample produce the same CDR3. The CDR3 is CASSLGSGRPVGPQYF. The CDR3 DNA is TGTGCCAGCAGCTTGGGAAGCGGGAGGCCCGTGGGGCCCCAGTACTTC. This chain connects TRBV5-5 to TRBJ2-5, with 9 bases fitting TRBD2. J gave up 9 bases and V 0 bases, and 12 bases lay outside the gene matches. CDR1 is SGHKS and CDR2 is YYEKEE in the germline V gene (reference sequence). CDR3 length: 16 amino acids.

The chain has TRBV27 and TRBJ2-5; no firm D call. The CDR3 is made up of 13 amino acids. Germline loops: CDR1 MNHEY, CDR2 SMNVEV (reference sequence). V was cut by 3 bases and J by 1 base, with 6 bases left in between. CDR3 in amino acids: CASSLAPQETQYF. In DNA, the CDR3 is TGTGCCAGCAGTTTGGCCCCCCAAGAGACCCAGTACTTC.

The chain carries TRBV6-6 and TRBJ1-6, with TRBD1 matching 8 bases. The V gene's germline CDR1 is MNHNY and CDR2 SVGAGI (reference sequence). This CDR3 is 16 amino acids long. Unmatched junction bases numbered 12, after V lost 4 bases and J lost 10 bases. The CDR3 sequence is CASSLTPGQAVSPLHF. The CDR3 DNA reads as TGTGCCAGCAGTTTAACACCGGGACAGGCCGTATCACCCCTCCACTTT.

The chain recombines TRBV7-2 with TRBJ1-5; tentative D call: TRBD1 (5 bases). Per the germline V gene, CDR1 is SGHTA and CDR2 is FQGNSA. There are 15 residues in the CDR3. Trimming pared 4 bases from V and 6 bases from J, leaving 16 bases between. The CDR3 DNA reads as TGTGCCAGCAGCTCAGACGGGGGGACCACTCAGCCCCAGCATTTT. Its translation is CASSSDGGTTQPQHF.

Notes on this clone: The sample contains more than one DNA sequence encoding this CDR3. The V call is TRBV5-1, the J call TRBJ1-5; 7 bases match TRBD1. CDR3 length: 14 residues. With V trimmed by 4 bases and J by 4 bases, 5 bases remained unmatched. The V gene's germline CDR1 is SGHRS and CDR2 YFSETQ. In DNA form, the CDR3 reads TGCGCCAGCAGCACAGGGACAGAGAATCAGCCCCAGCATTTT. This codes for CASSTGTENQPQHF.

The chain couples TRBV28 to TRBJ1-1; no firm D call. This CDR3 has 13 amino acids. V was shortened by 7 bases and J by 5 bases, with 14 bases between the two germline ends. Germline V CDR1 and CDR2: MDHEN, SYDVKM. CDR3 in DNA: TGTGCCAGCACTGGTCCCTTGCGGACTGAAGCTTTCTTT. Translating gives CASTGPLRTEAFF.

This clone has a single count. The chain couples TRBV2 to TRBJ1-1, with D possibly TRBD1 on 6 matching bases. Trimming removed 7 bases from V and 1 base from J, with 19 bases in between. Germline CDR1 and CDR2: SNHLY and FYNNEI. This CDR3 has 16 amino acids. CDR3 nucleotide sequence: TGTGCCAGCATGAGGGGCAGGGGTCTTGGGAACACTGAAGCTTTCTTT. This encodes CASMRGRGLGNTEAFF.

The genes are TRBV5-1 and TRBJ2-1; maybe TRBD2 (6 bases). Germline values: CDR1 SGHRS, CDR2 YFSETQ. V was shortened by 4 bases and J by 0 bases, with 14 bases between the two germline ends. This CDR3 region has 16 residues. CDR3 in amino acids: CASSPDSGASYNEQFF. DNA of the CDR3: TGCGCCAGCAGCCCAGATAGCGGTGCCTCCTACAATGAGCAGTTCTTC.

This clone was picked up one time. The chain joins TRBV9 to TRBJ2-1; weak D call: TRBD1 (6 bases). CDR3 length: 21 residues. The germline gives CDR1 SGDLS, CDR2 YYNGEE. Deletions cut 0 bases from V and 3 bases from J, with 28 bases between. Here the CDR3 DNA reads TGTGCCAGCAGCGTAGCCCCTGGGGGCGGAAACCATATATTTCACTACAATGAGCAGTTCTTC. As protein: CASSVAPGGGNHIFHYNEQFF.